This TCR beta chain was identified during a study of PD-L1 blockade in urothelial cancer. About the research overall: Men with urothelial cancer arising in the bladder made up about 90% of the roughly 29 patients. The median T cell count in blood samples was more than 140,000.

Time point described: peripheral blood 6 weeks after treatment start. Profiled with immunoSEQ multiplex PCR; TCRdb holds only in-frame clones, not every one. This table has around 100,000 clones, 75% to 95% appearing once. Sequences were derived from PBMCs, sampled around atezolizumab (anti-PD-L1) treatment. The source of this sequence is a man between 60 and 75 years old with urothelial cancer.

CDR3 nucleotide sequence: TGTGCCAGCAGGCCCGCCGGGGAGGGCAATCAGCCCCAGCATTTT. Translation: CASRPAGEGNQPQHF. J is TRBJ1-5 and V is TRBV6-5; D remains ambiguous. V lost 6 bases to trimming and J lost 2 bases, with 14 bases between them. CDR3 length equals 15 residues. Germline V lookup: CDR1 MNHEY, CDR2 SVGAGI.